This T cell receptor (beta chain) was recovered during a study of cytomegalovirus exposure and HLA in healthy donors. The CDR3 runs 15 residues. Germline V CDR1 and CDR2: MNHNY, SVGAGI (reference sequence). V lost 0 bases and J lost 2, with 10 bases in between. 13 Jbeta primers and 60 Vbeta primers were used for the PCR. Data came from immunoSEQ multiplex PCR; TCRdb stores just in-frame clones and leaves some out. The sample shows about 160,000 clones, roughly three quarters of them seen only once. Sequencing used PBMCs. The receptor's source is a man aged 40-49 years in good health and CMV-seropositive. The rearrangement links TRBV6-6 to TRBJ1-2, with D maybe TRBD1 (6 bases). The chain's CDR3 is CASSYSNRANYGYTF. DNA of the CDR3: TGTGCCAGCAGTTACTCGAACAGGGCCAACTATGGCTACACCTTC.